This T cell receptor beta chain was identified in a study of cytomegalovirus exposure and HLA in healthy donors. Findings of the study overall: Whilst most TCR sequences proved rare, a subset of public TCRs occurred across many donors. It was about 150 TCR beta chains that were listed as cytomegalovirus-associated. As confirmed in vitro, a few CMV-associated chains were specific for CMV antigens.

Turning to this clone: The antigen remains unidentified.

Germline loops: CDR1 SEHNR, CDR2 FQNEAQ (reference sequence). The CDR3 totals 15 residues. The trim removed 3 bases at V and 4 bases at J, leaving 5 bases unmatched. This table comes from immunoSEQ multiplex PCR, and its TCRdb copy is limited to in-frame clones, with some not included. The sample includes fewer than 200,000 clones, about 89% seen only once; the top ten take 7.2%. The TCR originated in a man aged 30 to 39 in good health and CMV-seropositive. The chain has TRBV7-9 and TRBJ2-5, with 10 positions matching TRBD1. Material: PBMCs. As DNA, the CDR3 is TGTGCCAGCAGCTTGGGGGACAGGGGAGTAGAGACCCAGTACTTC. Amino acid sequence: CASSLGDRGVETQYF.